What follows are 25 T cell receptor beta chains derived from one specimen sequenced in a study of cytomegalovirus exposure and HLA in healthy donors. Researchers ran the PCR with 60 Vbeta and 13 Jbeta primers. The method was immunoSEQ multiplex PCR; TCRdb's version includes in-frame clones alone and lacks a portion of them. The sample lists 70,000 or so clones, over 75% seen once, with 9.5% to 13% in the top ten. The sample taken for sequencing was PBMCs. The receptors shown here come from a woman aged 25 to 45 in good health and CMV-seropositive.

The V call is TRBV7-8, the J call TRBJ2-1; possibly TRBD2 for D (5 bases). The germline V gene has CDR1 SGHVS and CDR2 FQNEAQ. V gave up 0 bases and J gave up 5 bases, with 11 bases separating them. The length of the CDR3 is 15 residues. This CDR3 reads CASSLAGEWDNEQFF. The DNA of the CDR3 is TGTGCCAGCAGCTTAGCGGGAGAGTGGGACAATGAGCAGTTCTTC.

The chain recombines TRBV6-1 with TRBJ2-3; 10 positions match TRBD2. This CDR3 contains 15 residues. J lost 4 bases, V lost 5 bases, and 6 bases had no gene match. Per germline, CDR1 MNHNS and CDR2 SASEGT. The CDR3: CASSLAGGRADTQYF. The CDR3 DNA is TGTGCCAGCAGTTTAGCGGGAGGTCGAGCAGATACGCAGTATTTT.

The chain couples TRBV7-2 to TRBJ2-7; 12 bases line up with TRBD2. The CDR3 is 16 amino acids. The ends lost 7 bases at V and 3 bases at J; junction bases unmatched: 10. CDR1 SGHTA and CDR2 FQGNSA come from the germline V gene. The CDR3 coding sequence is TGTGCCAGCACCCCCTCTAGCGGGAGGGTCCTCTACGAGCAGTACTTC. Encoded protein: CASTPSSGRVLYEQYF. The variable domain in full, with the rest retrieved from reference TRBV7-2 and TRBJ2-7, is GAGVSQSPSNKVTEKGKDVELRCDPISGHTALYWYRQSLGQGLEFLIYFQGNSAPDKSGLPSDRFSAERTGGSVSTLTIQRTQQEDSAVYLCASTPSSGRVLYEQYFGPGTRLTVT.

This rearrangement joins TRBV27 to TRBJ2-1, with a possible D match to TRBD1 (6 bases). The CDR3 length is 13 residues. V gave up 0 bases and J gave up 7 bases, with 7 bases separating them. In germline, CDR1 is MNHEY, CDR2 SMNVEV (reference sequence). CDR3 nucleotide sequence: TGTGCCAGCAGTTTATCCAGGGGAAATGAGCAGTTCTTC. Protein sequence: CASSLSRGNEQFF.

The V gene is TRBV28, the J gene TRBJ1-2, with unresolved D. Between the trimmed V and J ends, which lost 4 bases and 3 bases, there was a span of 9 bases. Germline CDR1 is MDHEN and CDR2 is SYDVKM. The CDR3 contains 13 residues. CDR3 sequence reads: CASSSPGYYGYTF. The CDR3 region has the DNA TGTGCCAGCAGTTCTCCAGGTTACTATGGCTACACCTTC.

The chain has TRBV29-1 and TRBJ1-1; D may be TRBD1 (5 bases). In germline, CDR1 is SQVTM, CDR2 ANQGSEA. This CDR3 spans 13 amino acids. Trimming shortened V by 8 bases and J by 1 base, and 14 bases separated the two germline ends. CDR3 bases: TGCAGCTACGGGACCGGGGGGAACACTGAAGCTTTCTTT. As protein: CSYGTGGNTEAFF.

The chain uses TRBV5-1 and TRBJ2-7; 10 positions match TRBD2. The germline CDR1 and CDR2 sequences are SGHRS and YFSETQ. Trimming removed 3 bases from V and 7 bases from J; junction bases left unmatched: 10. The CDR3 extends over 15 amino acids. CDR3 region: CASSSTSGVLLEQYF. CDR3 DNA: TGCGCCAGCAGCTCAACTAGCGGGGTACTCTTGGAGCAGTACTTC.

The chain recombines TRBV27 with TRBJ2-7, with 8 bases fitting TRBD2. V was clipped by 6 bases and J by 7 bases; unmatched bases: 11. This CDR3 region has 14 residues. Germline V gene sequence: CDR1 MNHEY, CDR2 SMNVEV (reference sequence). The CDR3, as DNA: TGTGCCAGCAGCCTCCCCGGGGGGGGGCAAGAGCAGTACTTC. Translated, it gives CASSLPGGGQEQYF.

This chain uses TRBV27 with TRBJ2-1; 10 nucleotides agree with TRBD2. Trimming took 5 bases from V and 0 from J; bases not matched to a gene: 4. The germline CDR1 and CDR2 sequences are MNHEY and SMNVEV (reference sequence). The CDR3 consists of 16 residues. CDR3 region: CASSPWTSGSYNEQFF. In DNA, the CDR3 is TGTGCCAGCAGTCCCTGGACTAGCGGCTCCTACAATGAGCAGTTCTTC.

The chain combines TRBV1 with TRBJ2-5; the DNA was not compared with TRBD2, the D call given in the table. TRBV1 is marked as a pseudogene. The CDR3 consists of 14 residues. The CDR3 DNA reads as TGCACCAGCAGCCAAGATGAGGTTTCGGAGACCCAGTACTTC. Residues: CTSSQDEVSETQYF.

J is TRBJ2-1 and V is TRBV9; TRBD2 matches 12 bases. The ends lost 0 bases at V and 6 bases at J; junction bases unmatched: 1. The CDR3 extends over 15 amino acids. The germline V gene encodes CDR1 SGDLS and CDR2 YYNGEE. The CDR3 region has the DNA TGTGCCAGCAGCGTAGTGACTAGCGGGGGCAATGAGCAGTTCTTC. This gives the protein CASSVVTSGGNEQFF.

This clone was counted once. The chain carries TRBV5-1 and TRBJ2-7, with 8 bases lining up with TRBD1. The CDR3 loop spans 15 amino acids. V dropped 6 bases and J dropped 5; count of bases not matched to a gene: 13. In germline, CDR1 is SGHRS, CDR2 YFSETQ. CDR3 nucleotide sequence: TGCGCCAGCACCCCCGCCCTCGACAGGGGCCACGAGCAGTACTTC. Its protein product is CASTPALDRGHEQYF. Filled out from reference TRBV5-1 and TRBJ2-7, the complete variable domain reads KAGVTQTPRYLIKTRGQQVTLSCSPISGHRSVSWYQQTPGQGLQFLFEYFSETQRNKGNFPGRFSGRQFSNSRSEMNVSTLELGDSALYLCASTPALDRGHEQYFGPGTRLTVT.

This chain joins TRBV28 and TRBJ1-4; D gene unclear. This CDR3 has 16 amino acids. Trimming removed 3 bases at V and 0 bases at J, with 11 bases between. The germline V gene encodes CDR1 MDHEN and CDR2 SYDVKM. CDR3 residues: CASSFFSYATNEKLFF. The CDR3 DNA is TGTGCCAGCAGTTTCTTCTCTTATGCAACTAATGAAAAACTGTTTTTT.

This clone was detected only once. The chain uses TRBV6-1 and TRBJ2-5, with D possibly being TRBD2 (5 bases). The CDR3 runs 15 residues. Trimming left V 5 bases short and J 4 bases short, with 17 bases between. The germline CDR1 and CDR2 sequences are MNHNS and SASEGT. The CDR3: CASSPLLGVTETQYF. DNA of the CDR3: TGTGCCAGCAGTCCCCTCCTGGGAGTGACAGAGACCCAGTACTTC.

V usage is TRBV30 and J usage is TRBJ2-2, with TRBD2 matching over 7 bases. V lost 1 base and J lost 3; bases outside the gene matches: 5. The CDR3 consists of 15 residues. Germline CDR1 reads GTSNPN; CDR2 reads SVGIG (reference sequence). The CDR3 region is CAWSARERDTGELFF. CDR3 nucleotides: TGTGCCTGGAGTGCGCGGGAGAGGGACACCGGGGAGCTGTTTTTT.

The gene calls are TRBV5-1 and TRBJ2-1, with D possibly TRBD2 on 6 matching bases. Looked up from germline, CDR1 is SGHRS and CDR2 is YFSETQ. The CDR3 runs to 15 residues. V shed 4 bases and J shed 7 bases, with 18 bases lying between them. The CDR3 nucleotides are TGCGCCAGCAGCCTACCTCCGGGGGAGATGAATGAGCAGTTCTTC. Amino acid sequence: CASSLPPGEMNEQFF.

The V and J genes are TRBV19 and TRBJ2-1; 8 nucleotides align to TRBD2. This CDR3 is built from 17 residues. Trimming at V came to 1 base and at J to 0 bases, leaving 5 bases not matched to a gene. The germline V gene has CDR1 LNHDA and CDR2 SQIVND (reference sequence). As DNA, the CDR3 is TGTGCCAGTAGTATAGGTGGTAGCGGGATCTCCTACAATGAGCAGTTCTTC. This translates into CASSIGGSGISYNEQFF.

J is TRBJ1-1 and V is TRBV7-2, with D unresolved. Germline V CDR1 and CDR2: SGHTA, FQGNSA. The germline V and J ends were trimmed by 2 bases and 11 bases, with 12 bases remaining between them. The CDR3 length is 12 residues. Here the CDR3 reads CASSLQQRGAFF. DNA for the CDR3: TGTGCCAGCAGCTTACAGCAGAGAGGGGCTTTCTTT. Combining the CDR3 with reference TRBV7-2 and TRBJ1-1 gives the whole variable domain GAGVSQSPSNKVTEKGKDVELRCDPISGHTALYWYRQSLGQGLEFLIYFQGNSAPDKSGLPSDRFSAERTGGSVSTLTIQRTQQEDSAVYLCASSLQQRGAFFGQGTRLTVV.

The chain combines TRBV29-1 with TRBJ2-1; D not certain. V was cut by 6 bases and J by 8 bases, with 14 bases left in between. This CDR3 spans 12 amino acids. Germline assignment: CDR1 SQVTM and CDR2 ANQGSEA. The CDR3 reads CSVQDWQHEQFF. The CDR3 DNA reads as TGCAGCGTCCAGGATTGGCAGCATGAGCAGTTCTTC.

V usage is TRBV7-8 and J usage is TRBJ2-3; 7 positions match TRBD2. This CDR3 has 14 amino acids. Germline CDR1 reads SGHVS; CDR2 reads FQNEAQ. J was trimmed by 4 bases and V by 5 bases; bases with no gene match: 6. The CDR3 reads CASSPWRESDTQYF. DNA for the CDR3: TGTGCCAGCAGCCCTTGGCGGGAGTCAGATACGCAGTATTTT.

The chain links TRBV7-2 to TRBJ2-5; 13 bases agree with TRBD2. Gene TRBJ2-7 matches the end of the DNA better, so the J call may be wrong. The germline CDR1 and CDR2 sequences are SGHTA and FQGNSA. This CDR3 is built from 15 residues. The CDR3 reads CASSPGLAGAGEQYF. CDR3 DNA sequence: TGTGCCAGCAGTCCCGGACTAGCGGGAGCGGGCGAGCAGTACTTC.

This chain connects TRBV2 to TRBJ2-7; TRBD1 matches at 8 bases. The germline CDR1 and CDR2 sequences are SNHLY and FYNNEI. The CDR3 runs to 14 residues. The trim removed 10 bases at V and 4 bases at J, leaving 12 bases unmatched. The CDR3 loop is CATYSDGQGYEQYF. The CDR3 coding sequence is TGTGCCACCTACTCAGATGGACAGGGTTACGAGCAGTACTTC.

Comment on this clone: The junction departs from germline at one end; a sequencing error may be responsible. Other DNA sequences in this specimen translate into the identical CDR3. This rearrangement joins TRBV6-1 to TRBJ1-5, with TRBD1 identical over 7 bases. The CDR3 loop spans 15 amino acids. Germline loops: CDR1 MNHNS, CDR2 SASEGT. The CDR3 is CASSARQGSSQPQHF. DNA for the CDR3: TGCGCCAGCAGTGCAAGACAGGGATCTAGTCAGCCCCAGCATTTT.

The chain employs TRBV7-2 and TRBJ2-3; TRBD2 might be the D (6 bases). Trimming pared 5 bases from V and 6 bases from J, leaving 21 bases between. Germline-derived CDR1 and CDR2 are SGHTA and FQGNSA. The CDR3 has 16 residues. CDR3 coding DNA: TGTGCCAGCAGCCTAATAGCGGATCCAGCCAGGGATACGCAGTATTTT. Translation gives CASSLIADPARDTQYF.

The rearrangement uses TRBV2 and TRBJ2-1, with 13 bases matching TRBD2. CDR1 and CDR2 (germline): SNHLY, FYNNEI. CDR3 length: 14 residues. Trimming removed 6 bases from V and 7 bases from J; junction bases left unmatched: 3. The chain's CDR3 is CASRQTSGGNEQFF. CDR3 bases: TGTGCCAGCAGGCAGACTAGCGGGGGGAATGAGCAGTTCTTC.